These T cell receptor beta chains were read from a single sample in a study of identical twins. TCRdb recomputed calls from the 5' RACE reads with MiXCR, one row per CDR3 protein. Counted here are 1,800,000 or so distinct CDR3 sequences, about 32% occurring once; the ten biggest clones make up approximately 0.25%. Source material: cord blood. All receptors come from a newborn girl in good health. CDR3s include the opening cysteine and the closing phenylalanine or tryptophan. The D gene is left open where the match is weak. Not all rows give a size; the values are once, few, many and, for expanded clones, a class.

TRBJ2-7 | . | TRBD2 | TRBV20-1 | TGCAGTGCGGGACTACCAGACTCCTACGAGCAGTACTTC | CSAGLPDSYEQYF
TRBJ1-4 | few | . | TRBV25-1 | TGTGCCAGCAGACGCTCGACAGGAATTAATGAAAAACTGTTTTTT | CASRRSTGINEKLFF
TRBJ1-4 | . | . | TRBV15 | TGTGCCACTACACAAGCGTTACCTAATGAAAAACTGTTTTTT | CATTQALPNEKLFF
TRBJ1-1 | . | . | TRBV13 | TGTGCCAGCAGCCGGGGTCGAGGGGCAGCTAGGAACACTGAAGCTTTCTTT | CASSRGRGAARNTEAFF
TRBJ1-2 | . | . | TRBV20-1 | TGCAGTGCAAGCAAAGGGGCAGGGAGTGGCTACACCTTC | CSASKGAGSGYTF
TRBJ2-7 | . | TRBD2 | TRBV4-2 | TGTGCCAGCAGCCAAGGGCCTGGACTAGCGGCTAGCTCCTACAATGAGCAGTACTTC | CASSQGPGLAASSYNEQYF
TRBJ2-5 | . | TRBD2 | TRBV4-2 | TGTGCCAGCAGCCGCCGGGGGGATGAGACCCAGTACTTC | CASSRRGDETQYF
TRBJ2-1 | . | TRBD2 | TRBV20-1 | TGCAGTGCTAGCGGGACTAGCGGGAGGTACGAGCAGTTCTTC | CSASGTSGRYEQFF
TRBJ2-1 | . | . | TRBV6-2/TRBV6-3 | TGTGCCAGCAGTATCAGTTATGAGCAGTTCTTC | CASSISYEQFF
TRBJ2-1 | . | TRBD2 | TRBV12-3/TRBV12-4 | TGTGCCAGCAGTTTCTCCCAGCGGGGGGACGAGCAGTTCTTC | CASSFSQRGDEQFF
TRBJ2-7 | . | TRBD1 | TRBV7-2 | TGTGCCAGCAGCTTGGCCGACAGGGTGGGCTACGAGCAGTACTTC | CASSLADRVGYEQYF
TRBJ2-1 | . | . | TRBV20-1 | TGCAGTGCTAGTAGGGGGACCGCCTACAATGAGCAGTTCTTC | CSASRGTAYNEQFF
TRBJ2-1 | . | TRBD2 | TRBV13 | TGTGCCAGCAGCTTACCCTACCCAGCGGGAGGATACAATGAGCAGTTCTTC | CASSLPYPAGGYNEQFF
TRBJ1-2 | . | . | TRBV20-1 | TGCAGTGCTAGATCGGCAGGGAGCTTGGATGGCTACACCTTC | CSARSAGSLDGYTF
TRBJ1-2 | few | . | TRBV20-1 | TGCAGTGCTAGTTTTACCGGGACAAACTATGGCTACACCTTC | CSASFTGTNYGYTF
TRBJ1-4 | few | TRBD1 | TRBV27 | TGTGCCAGCAGCTTCCTTCGACAGGGACCTAATGAAAAACTGTTTTTT | CASSFLRQGPNEKLFF
TRBJ1-5 | . | . | TRBV14 | TGTGCCAGCAGCCAAGGACAGGCTTATAGCAATCAGCCCCAGCATTTT | CASSQGQAYSNQPQHF
TRBJ2-5 | . | TRBD2 | TRBV27 | TGTGCCAGCAGTTCCTACCTTAGCGGGAGAGGGCGGGAGACCCAGTACTTC | CASSSYLSGRGRETQYF
TRBJ2-2 | . | TRBD2 | TRBV20-1 | TGCAGTGCTAGAGACCCTGGGACTAGCGGACCGAACACCGGGGAGCTGTTTTTT | CSARDPGTSGPNTGELFF
TRBJ2-1 | . | . | TRBV12-3/TRBV12-4 | TGTGCCAGCAGTTTATGGCGGGCGGGTAATGAGCAGTTCTTC | CASSLWRAGNEQFF
TRBJ2-1 | . | . | TRBV11-1 | TGTGCCAGCAGCTCCGGAGAGACCCAGTTCTTC | CASSSGETQFF
TRBJ2-3 | few | TRBD2 | TRBV11-1 | TGTGCCAGCAGCCTGGAAAGACTAGCCGATACGCAGTATTTT | CASSLERLADTQYF
TRBJ2-7 | . | TRBD2 | TRBV27 | TGTGCCAGCAGTCGTTTCTGGACTAGCGCGCTGGACTCCTACGAGCAGTACTTC | CASSRFWTSALDSYEQYF
TRBJ2-7 | few | . | TRBV25-1 | TGTGCCAGCAGTAGCGCACCCTTTTCCTACGAGCAGTACTTC | CASSSAPFSYEQYF
TRBJ2-2 | . | . | TRBV24-1 | TGTGCCACCAGTGATTCCTTAGGTTACACCGGGGAGCTGTTTTTT | CATSDSLGYTGELFF
TRBJ1-2 | . | TRBD1 | TRBV2 | TGTGCCAGCATTCGAAATACAGGGGAAGGCTACACCTTC | CASIRNTGEGYTF
TRBJ1-6 | . | . | TRBV6-6 | TGTGCCAGCAGTTACCGGACAGTGAGCTCCTATAATTCACCCCTCCACTTT | CASSYRTVSSYNSPLHF
TRBJ1-5 | . | TRBD1 | TRBV24-1 | TGTGCCACCAGTGATTTGGAGACAGGGGGCGACAATCAGCCCCAGCATTTT | CATSDLETGGDNQPQHF
TRBJ2-7 | . | . | TRBV7-8 | TGTGCCAGCGGCCCTCGCCGGACCATAGTCCAGTACTTC | CASGPRRTIVQYF
TRBJ2-4 | few | TRBD1 | TRBV27 | TGTGCCAGCAGTTTTCTCCGGGACAGAGGGGTCGGGCAGTACTTC | CASSFLRDRGVGQYF
TRBJ1-2 | . | TRBD1 | TRBV20-1 | TGCAGTGCTAGCGGGACAGGGTGGGACTATGGCTACACCTTC | CSASGTGWDYGYTF
TRBJ2-7 | . | . | TRBV2 | TGTGCCGGCAGGGAAACAGGTTACGAGCAGTACTTC | CAGRETGYEQYF
TRBJ2-7 | . | . | TRBV12-3/TRBV12-4 | TGTGCCAGCAGTTTAAGTGCCCCCTTCCCGTCTGACAGGCCTTACGAGCAGTACTTC | CASSLSAPFPSDRPYEQYF
TRBJ1-2 | many | . | TRBV6-1 | TGTGCCAGCAGTGAAGTACAGGAATATGGCTACACCTTC | CASSEVQEYGYTF
TRBJ2-4 | few | . | TRBV2 | TGTGCCAGCGACAGCCTTGTGGACGACATTCAGTACTTC | CASDSLVDDIQYF
TRBJ2-3 | . | TRBD1 | TRBV9 | TGTGCCAGCAGCGCCATGGGACAGGGTAGGGATACGCAGTATTTT | CASSAMGQGRDTQYF
TRBJ2-3 | . | . | TRBV4-2 | TGTGCCAGCAGCCAAGATATTAGGCGGAGCACCACAGATACGCAGTATTTT | CASSQDIRRSTTDTQYF